This T cell receptor beta chain was obtained from a study of neurological immune-mediated disorders. The study's findings and limits: Healthy controls had more TCR clonal expansion than multiple sclerosis, which showed the least, whereas HTLV-1-associated myelopathy showed the most.

Each sorted-subset library came from about a million CD4+ or CD8+ T cells. This CDR3 region has 14 residues. Per germline, CDR1 SGHRS and CDR2 YFSETQ. Trimming stripped 0 bases from V and 3 bases from J, with 8 bases between. By 5'RACE with 10-nucleotide random UMIs, the cDNA was made. Per sequencing run, 15-18 subjects together gave over 170 million TCR-beta sequences. TCRdb passed the 5' RACE reads through MiXCR, listing each CDR3 protein once. There are tens of thousands of distinct CDR3 sequences in the sample; 14% occur only once, and approximately 3.6% lies in the top ten. This clonotype was recorded many times. The antigen is unknown.

Sequencing used CD4+ T cells from blood. The rearrangement uses TRBV5-1 and TRBJ2-3; no firm D call. This clonotype originated in a woman aged 55-69 years with HTLV-1-associated myelopathy (HAM/TSP). CDR3 loop: CASSLAQLTDTQYF. As DNA, the CDR3 is TGCGCCAGCAGCTTGGCACAGCTTACAGATACGCAGTATTTT.